The TCR beta chain described here comes from a study of cytomegalovirus exposure and HLA in healthy donors. This PCR relied on a set of 60 Vbeta primers and 13 Jbeta primers. TCRdb's table, derived via immunoSEQ multiplex PCR, lists solely in-frame clones and lacks some. Counted here are around 240,000 clones, over 80% occurring once; the ten biggest clones make up more than 5%. Likely unrecorded immune exposures existed in these nominally healthy donors. The CDR3 is 14 amino acids. Per the germline V gene, CDR1 is LNHDA and CDR2 is SQIVND (reference sequence). Trimming removed 11 bases from V and 1 base from J; junction bases left unmatched: 9.

The TCR was taken from a woman between 40 and 50 years old in good health and CMV-seropositive. V and J are TRBV19 and TRBJ1-1; 8 bases are a match to TRBD1. The sequenced sample was PBMCs. This CDR3 is CASKVDRGNTEAFF. The CDR3 bases are TGTGCCTCGAAGGTCGACAGGGGGAACACTGAAGCTTTCTTT.